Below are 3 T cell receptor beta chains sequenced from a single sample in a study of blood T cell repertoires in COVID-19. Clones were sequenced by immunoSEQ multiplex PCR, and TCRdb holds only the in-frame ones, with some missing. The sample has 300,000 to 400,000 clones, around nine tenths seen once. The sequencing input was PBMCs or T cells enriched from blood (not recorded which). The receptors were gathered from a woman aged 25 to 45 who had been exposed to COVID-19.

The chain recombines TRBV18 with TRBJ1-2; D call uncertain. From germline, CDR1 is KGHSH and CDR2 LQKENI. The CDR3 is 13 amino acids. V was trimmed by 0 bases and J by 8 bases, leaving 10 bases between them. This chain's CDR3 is CASSPPGGSGYTF. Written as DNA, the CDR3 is TGTGCCAGCTCACCACCGGGAGGGTCGGGCTACACCTTC.

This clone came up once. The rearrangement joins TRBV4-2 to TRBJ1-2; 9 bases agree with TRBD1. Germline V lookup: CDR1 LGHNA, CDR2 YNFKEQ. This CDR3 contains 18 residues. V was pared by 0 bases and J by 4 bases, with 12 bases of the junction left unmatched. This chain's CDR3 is CASSQDVGETGGFYGYTF. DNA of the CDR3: TGTGCCAGCAGCCAAGATGTCGGCGAGACAGGGGGATTCTATGGCTACACCTTC.

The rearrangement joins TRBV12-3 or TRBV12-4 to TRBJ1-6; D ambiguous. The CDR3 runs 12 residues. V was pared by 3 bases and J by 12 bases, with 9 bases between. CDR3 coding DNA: TGTGCCAGCAGTTTGTCAGGCTTACCCCTCCACTTT. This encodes CASSLSGLPLHF.